A selection of T cell receptor beta chains follows, all from one sample in a study of T cells in Graves' hyperthyroidism and ophthalmopathy. TCRdb reprocessed the multiplex PCR reads with MiXCR, giving one entry per CDR3 protein. The sample has approximately 520,000 distinct CDR3 sequences; less than 25% are singletons. Sequenced material: blood. These receptor sequences come from a man aged 18 to 29 with Graves' hyperthyroidism. The CDR3 runs from the conserved cysteine through the conserved F or W. Each record gives: CDR3 protein, J gene, clone size, V gene. Not all rows give a size; the values are once, few, many and, for expanded clones, a class.

CDR3 protein: CASSYADEVETQYF
J gene: TRBJ2-5
clone size: NA
V gene: TRBV6-2/TRBV6-3

CDR3 protein: CASSSNQGGETQYF
J gene: TRBJ2-5
clone size: many
V gene: TRBV11-2

CDR3 protein: CASSFTSHVGQGAYEQYF
J gene: TRBJ2-7
clone size: NA
V gene: TRBV5-1

CDR3 protein: CASSEARGRAGGYTF
J gene: TRBJ1-2
clone size: many
V gene: TRBV6-1

CDR3 protein: CASSRAGESNQPQHF
J gene: TRBJ1-5
clone size: many
V gene: TRBV19

CDR3 protein: CASSLNGRTSEQYF
J gene: TRBJ2-7
clone size: few
V gene: TRBV12-3/TRBV12-4

CDR3 protein: CASSLAGTAQPQHF
J gene: TRBJ1-5
clone size: NA
V gene: TRBV28

CDR3 protein: CASSLAYMETQYF
J gene: TRBJ2-5
clone size: NA
V gene: TRBV7-6

CDR3 protein: CASSLLPGPQETQYF
J gene: TRBJ2-5
clone size: NA
V gene: TRBV7-3

CDR3 protein: CASSLSTGRSNQPQHF
J gene: TRBJ1-5
clone size: NA
V gene: TRBV7-8

CDR3 protein: CASSFWGAGTGELFF
J gene: TRBJ2-2
clone size: many
V gene: TRBV12-3/TRBV12-4

CDR3 protein: CSVGQVSETQYF
J gene: TRBJ2-5
clone size: NA
V gene: TRBV29-1

CDR3 protein: CASSLYSAQPNTEAFF
J gene: TRBJ1-1
clone size: many
V gene: TRBV28

CDR3 protein: CATLRGSTEAFF
J gene: TRBJ1-1
clone size: many
V gene: TRBV28

CDR3 protein: CASSLSPGTANTGELFF
J gene: TRBJ2-2
clone size: many
V gene: TRBV6-5

CDR3 protein: CASTPLTSPLNMQYF
J gene: TRBJ2-4
clone size: NA
V gene: TRBV28

CDR3 protein: CAWSARYNEQFF
J gene: TRBJ2-1
clone size: few
V gene: TRBV30

CDR3 protein: CASSWPQGPETFF
J gene: TRBJ1-1
clone size: many
V gene: TRBV6-5

CDR3 protein: CASIRNAEAFF
J gene: TRBJ1-1
clone size: NA
V gene: TRBV27

CDR3 protein: CSVEDLLAGRVLQPQHF
J gene: TRBJ1-5
clone size: many
V gene: TRBV29-1

CDR3 protein: CASSDMNTEAFF
J gene: TRBJ1-1
clone size: many
V gene: TRBV13

CDR3 protein: CASNPSRQGGATEAFF
J gene: TRBJ1-1
clone size: many
V gene: TRBV18